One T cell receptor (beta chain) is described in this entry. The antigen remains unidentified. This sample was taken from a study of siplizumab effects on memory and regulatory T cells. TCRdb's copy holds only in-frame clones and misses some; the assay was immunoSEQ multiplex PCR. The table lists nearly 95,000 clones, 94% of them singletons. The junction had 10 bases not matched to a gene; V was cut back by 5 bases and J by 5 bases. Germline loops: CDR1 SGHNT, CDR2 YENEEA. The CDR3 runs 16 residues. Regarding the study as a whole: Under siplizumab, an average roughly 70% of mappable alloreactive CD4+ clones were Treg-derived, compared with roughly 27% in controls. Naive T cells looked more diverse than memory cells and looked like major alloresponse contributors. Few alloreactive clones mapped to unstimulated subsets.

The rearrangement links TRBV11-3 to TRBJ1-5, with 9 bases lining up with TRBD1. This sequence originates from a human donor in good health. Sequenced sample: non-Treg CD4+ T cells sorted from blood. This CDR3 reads CASSPRRDREDQPQHF. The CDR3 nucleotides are TGTGCCAGCAGCCCCCGTCGGGACAGGGAAGATCAGCCCCAGCATTTT.